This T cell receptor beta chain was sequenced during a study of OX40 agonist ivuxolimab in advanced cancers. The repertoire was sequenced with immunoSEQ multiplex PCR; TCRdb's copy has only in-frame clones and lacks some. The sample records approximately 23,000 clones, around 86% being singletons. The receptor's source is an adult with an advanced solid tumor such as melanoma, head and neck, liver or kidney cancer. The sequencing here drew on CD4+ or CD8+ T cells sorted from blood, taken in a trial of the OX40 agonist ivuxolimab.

In DNA form, the CDR3 reads TGCGCCAGCAGGTTATTTCCGGGACAGGGGGTCCTGGCCAAAAACATTCAGTACTTC. This codes for CASRLFPGQGVLAKNIQYF. The V gene is TRBV5-1, the J gene TRBJ2-4, with 11 bases lining up with TRBD1. This CDR3 has 19 amino acids. The germline gives CDR1 SGHRS, CDR2 YFSETQ. J was trimmed by 1 base and V by 5 bases; bases with no gene match: 14.